The entry below gives a single T cell receptor beta chain sequence along with its context. Profiles of TCR beta VDJ and CDR3 were generated from a genomic DNA template. TCRdb re-analysed the reads in MiXCR, keeping a single row per CDR3 protein. Counted here are fewer than 200,000 distinct CDR3 sequences, 35% to 55% occurring once; the ten biggest clones make up 1.1%. Trimming cost V 3 bases and J 7 bases; bases outside gene matches: 6. This CDR3 is built from 14 residues. Germline values: CDR1 SGHTS, CDR2 YDEGEE. This sample stems from a study of CD8+CD57+ T cells in acquired aplastic anemia. Study background: Average DNA yield from sorted CD4+ and CD8+ cells was approximately 3 ug.

This chain uses TRBV5-8 with TRBJ1-5; TRBD1 aligns across 8 bases. The sample comprised sorted CD4+, CD8+, or CD8+CD57+ T cells (not recorded which) from PBMCs. This receptor was identified in a human donor in good health. CDR3 residues: CASSSTGGRQPQHF. CDR3 bases: TGTGCCAGCAGCTCTACAGGGGGTAGACAGCCCCAGCATTTT.